This T cell receptor (beta chain) was recorded in a study of T-cell memory formation after mild COVID-19. The CDR3 runs to 17 residues. Germline values: CDR1 LGHNA, CDR2 YSLEER. The V gene lost 1 base and the J gene lost 4 bases, with 17 bases spanning the gap. The sample holds a few counts of this clonotype. A single record per CDR3 protein comes from TCRdb applying MiXCR to the 5' RACE reads. The table has fewer than 400,000 distinct CDR3 sequences, over 10% seen once. The sample comprised PBMCs or a T cell subset sorted from them (not recorded which). The origin of this receptor is a man younger than 35 who had mild COVID-19 (a few samples of this study predate the infection). Cell type and time point are not known. V gene TRBV4-3 combines with J gene TRBJ2-1; D perhaps matches TRBD2 (6 bases). CDR3 loop: CASSQVWVSGGYNEQFF. CDR3 DNA: TGCGCCAGCAGCCAAGTGTGGGTTAGCGGAGGATACAATGAGCAGTTCTTC.